The TCR beta chain under discussion was sequenced for a study of regulatory T cells in long-lasting Graves disease. V gave up 1 base and J gave up 4 bases; unmatched junction bases: 5. The CDR3 covers 15 residues. Germline loops: CDR1 SEHNR, CDR2 FQNEAQ (reference sequence). Time point here: persistent/refractory GD, antithyroid drugs over 5 years with positive TRAb. From RNA extracted from PBMCs, the TCR library was made. Building the TCR beta libraries relied on iRepertoire HTBI primers, and CDR3 regions underwent Arm-PCR. Per the authors' pipeline: The identification of approximately 62 TRBV and some 13 TRBJ segments was made across samples. In TCRdb, the multiplex PCR reads were re-called with MiXCR into one record per CDR3 protein. For this entry, the V and J calls and clone size follow TCRdb and not the study's own pipeline. The data show a few hundred thousand distinct CDR3 sequences, roughly 21% seen once.

This chain links TRBV7-9 with TRBJ1-2, with 8 bases that match TRBD1. Here the sequenced sample was peripheral blood mononuclear cells (PBMCs), taken when the disease was refractory, from a patient treated with antithyroid drugs. The sequence was collected from a female donor with Graves disease. CDR3 DNA: TGTGCCAGCAGCTTAGGAGGGACAGGCGTCTATGGCTACACCTTC. Encoded protein: CASSLGGTGVYGYTF.